The 28 T cell receptor beta chains presented below share a single source sample, sequenced in a study of blood T cell repertoires in COVID-19. TCRdb keeps only in-frame clones here, not all; method: immunoSEQ multiplex PCR. The sample lists roughly 68,000 clones, approximately 90% occurring once. Sample: PBMCs or T cells enriched from blood (not recorded which). The receptors come from a woman between 35 and 50 years old who had recovered from COVID-19.

The rearrangement joins TRBV11-3 to TRBJ1-5, with D uncertain. V was pared by 8 bases and J by 1 base, with 9 bases between. Germline values: CDR1 SGHNT, CDR2 YENEEA. This CDR3 comprises 13 residues. The CDR3 loop reads CASAPSSNQPQHF. CDR3 DNA sequence: TGTGCCAGCGCGCCCTCAAGCAATCAGCCCCAGCATTTT.

This chain links TRBV5-1 with TRBJ1-1, with D unresolved. V lost 0 bases and J 4 bases, leaving 10 bases between the germline ends. Germline CDR1 is SGHRS and CDR2 is YFSETQ. The CDR3 has 14 residues. DNA for the CDR3: TGCGCCAGCAGCTTGGGTCCTTCGGGCACTGAAGCTTTCTTT. Protein: CASSLGPSGTEAFF.

The CDR3 region has the DNA TGTGCCAGCAGCGTAGAAGGGGGCAAAAATTCACCCCTCCACTTT. It specifies CASSVEGGKNSPLHF. This rearrangement joins TRBV9 to TRBJ1-6, with 7 bases aligning to TRBD1. Germline V gives CDR1 SGDLS, CDR2 YYNGEE. This CDR3 has 15 amino acids. The V gene end was trimmed by 0 bases and the J gene end by 7 bases; junction bases not matched to a gene: 4.

The V and J genes are TRBV19 and TRBJ1-4, with 10 bases identical to TRBD1. V gave up 6 bases and J gave up 8 bases; unmatched junction bases: 3. Germline CDR1 is LNHDA and CDR2 is SQIVND (reference sequence). The CDR3 has 13 residues. The CDR3 region is CASRGQGKEKLFF. In nucleotides, the CDR3 is TGTGCCAGTAGGGGACAGGGGAAAGAAAAACTGTTTTTT.

The chain couples TRBV19 to TRBJ2-4; no reliable D call. The CDR3 spans 15 residues. Trimming stripped 9 bases from V and 4 bases from J, with 19 bases between. The germline gives CDR1 LNHDA, CDR2 SQIVND (reference sequence). The CDR3 spells CARGRRVLKKNIQYF. The CDR3 nucleotides read TGTGCCAGAGGTCGACGGGTGCTAAAAAAAAACATTCAGTACTTC.

This rearrangement joins TRBV29-1 to TRBJ1-5, with 8 bases identical to TRBD1. Germline V lookup: CDR1 SQVTM, CDR2 ANQGSEA. After removal of 4 bases from V and 5 bases from J, the junction contained 7 bases not matched to a gene. The CDR3 length is 14 residues. This CDR3 reads CSVVWTGNDQPQHF. The CDR3 DNA sequence: TGCAGCGTTGTGTGGACAGGGAACGATCAGCCCCAGCATTTT.

The chain is built from TRBV7-2 and TRBJ2-1; D perhaps matches TRBD1 (5 bases). The CDR3 length is 14 residues. CDR1 is SGHTA, CDR2 FQGNSA, per germline. V shed 5 bases and J shed 2 bases, with 10 bases lying between them. The CDR3 nucleotides read TGTGCCAGCAGCACCAGACAGACCTACAATGAGCAGTTCTTC. This translates into CASSTRQTYNEQFF.

The CDR3 reads CATIAGATYEQYF. DNA of the CDR3: TGTGCCACCATAGCGGGGGCCACCTACGAGCAGTACTTC. The V call is TRBV6-6, the J call TRBJ2-7; TRBD2 agrees at 9 bases. The CDR3 has 13 residues. J was trimmed by 2 bases and V by 10 bases; bases with no gene match: 6. CDR1 is MNHNY and CDR2 is SVGAGI in the germline V gene (reference sequence).

This rearrangement joins TRBV14 to TRBJ2-2; D remains unclear. Trimming left V 2 bases short and J 6 bases short, with 13 bases between. Germline CDR1 and CDR2: SGHDN and FVKESK. The CDR3 totals 15 residues. CDR3 residues: CASSQLDQRAGELFF. Here the CDR3 DNA reads TGTGCCAGCAGCCAACTAGACCAACGGGCCGGGGAGCTGTTTTTT.

This clone has a handful of counts. This chain joins TRBV2 and TRBJ2-2, with TRBD2 identical over 8 bases. The CDR3 runs 14 residues. J lost 1 base, V lost 8 bases, and 3 bases had no gene match. CDR1 and CDR2 (germline): SNHLY, FYNNEI. The CDR3 bases are TGTGCCAGCCTACTAGCGGTGAACACCGGGGAGCTGTTTTTT. Amino acid sequence: CASLLAVNTGELFF.

The J gene is TRBJ1-2, the V gene TRBV7-6; 9 bases agree with TRBD1. The length of the CDR3 is 17 residues. Germline-derived CDR1 and CDR2 are SGHVS and FNYEAQ. Trimming took 6 bases from V and 4 from J; bases not matched to a gene: 15. The CDR3 DNA follows: TGTGCCAGCAGTCAATATAGGCCGGGACAGGGACGCTATGGCTACACCTTC. Translating gives CASSQYRPGQGRYGYTF.

The rearrangement joins TRBV7-8 to TRBJ2-1; D remains ambiguous. Germline values: CDR1 SGHVS, CDR2 FQNEAQ. The length of the CDR3 is 15 residues. V was clipped by 0 bases and J by 7 bases, with 13 bases between them. The CDR3 nucleotides read TGTGCCAGCAGCTTAGCCAGGCAGTCCTTGAATGAGCAGTTCTTC. It specifies CASSLARQSLNEQFF.

The chain combines TRBV5-1 with TRBJ1-4; TRBD1 agrees at 12 bases. J gave up 8 bases and V 3 bases, and 8 bases lay outside the gene matches. Germline assignment: CDR1 SGHRS and CDR2 YFSETQ. The CDR3 loop spans 16 amino acids. The CDR3 here is CASSSGTGGLEEKLFF. CDR3 sequence (DNA): TGCGCCAGCAGCTCCGGGACAGGGGGCTTAGAAGAAAAACTGTTTTTT.

This sequence joins TRBV19 and TRBJ1-3; D is possibly TRBD1 (6 bases). From germline, CDR1 is LNHDA and CDR2 SQIVND (reference sequence). The V gene lost 7 bases and the J gene lost 2 bases, with 12 bases spanning the gap. The CDR3 length is 14 residues. The CDR3 loop is CASKGGLPGNTIYF. The CDR3 DNA reads as TGTGCCAGTAAGGGGGGGCTCCCTGGAAACACCATATATTTT.

The rearrangement joins TRBV28 to TRBJ2-7; D remains unclear. Germline values: CDR1 MDHEN, CDR2 SYDVKM. The length of the CDR3 is 17 residues. With 4 bases removed from V and 0 bases from J, the gap between germline ends came to 19 bases. CDR3 sequence (DNA): TGTGCCAGCAGTTCCTTCTTATCAAGACATGCCTCCTACGAGCAGTACTTC. Translated: CASSSFLSRHASYEQYF.

The chain joins TRBV5-7 to TRBJ2-1, with a possible D match to TRBD2 (6 bases). TRBV5-7 is assigned to the ORF class and has an uncertain function. V dropped 1 base and J dropped 4 bases, with 15 bases sitting between them. The CDR3 sequence is 16 residues long. In nucleotides, the CDR3 is TGTGCCAGCAGCTTGATTCCAGCGGGCCCATACAATGAGCAGTTCTTC. This encodes CASSLIPAGPYNEQFF.

V and J are TRBV7-9 and TRBJ1-1; D is unclear. This CDR3 is built from 12 residues. Germline V gene data show CDR1 as SEHNR and CDR2 as FQNEAQ (reference sequence). V was clipped by 1 base and J by 7 bases, with 7 bases between them. CDR3 residues: CASSLEEDEAFF. The CDR3 region has the DNA TGTGCCAGCAGCTTAGAGGAGGATGAAGCTTTCTTT.

This rearrangement joins TRBV2 to TRBJ1-5, with D tentatively TRBD1 (6 bases). V gave up 5 bases and J gave up 4 bases, with 12 bases separating them. CDR3 length: 14 residues. From germline, CDR1 is SNHLY and CDR2 FYNNEI. The CDR3 nucleotides read TGTGCCAGCAGTCGGGACACTTGGAATCAGCCCCAGCATTTT. Amino acid sequence: CASSRDTWNQPQHF.

The chain couples TRBV12-3 or TRBV12-4 to TRBJ1-1; D is uncertain. V was cut by 5 bases and J by 4 bases, with 5 bases left in between. The CDR3 has 11 residues. The CDR3 sequence is CASSIGTEAFF. The CDR3, as DNA: TGTGCCAGCAGTATCGGCACTGAAGCTTTCTTT.

V and J are TRBV5-6 and TRBJ1-2; D remains unclear. This CDR3 spans 14 amino acids. The V and J ends lost 0 bases and 0 bases respectively, with 6 bases between them. Germline V lookup: CDR1 SGHDT, CDR2 YYEEEE. CDR3 amino acids: CASSLVTANYGYTF. CDR3 DNA: TGTGCCAGCAGCTTGGTAACAGCTAACTATGGCTACACCTTC.

The genes are TRBV29-1 and TRBJ1-1; 9 bases align to TRBD1. Germline loops: CDR1 SQVTM, CDR2 ANQGSEA. The CDR3 extends over 14 amino acids. Trimming removed 4 bases from V and 3 bases from J; junction bases left unmatched: 6. CDR3 DNA sequence: TGCAGCGTTGCAGGACAGGGGCAGTACACTGAAGCTTTCTTT. Protein product: CSVAGQGQYTEAFF.

The rearrangement joins TRBV5-4 to TRBJ1-2; TRBD1 aligns across 8 bases. This CDR3 has 13 residues. Germline values: CDR1 SGHNT, CDR2 YYREEE (reference sequence). The V gene end was trimmed by 4 bases and the J gene end by 4 bases; junction bases not matched to a gene: 3. CDR3 loop: CASSDRGGYGYTF. The CDR3 DNA reads TGTGCCAGCAGCGACAGGGGAGGCTATGGCTACACCTTC.

V usage is TRBV5-1 and J usage is TRBJ1-1, with D perhaps TRBD1 (5 bases). V lost 2 bases and J 0 bases, leaving 14 bases between the germline ends. The CDR3 length is 16 residues. The V gene's germline CDR1 is SGHRS and CDR2 YFSETQ. The CDR3 spells CASSFEWAGLNTEAFF. The CDR3 bases are TGCGCCAGCAGCTTCGAATGGGCAGGGCTGAACACTGAAGCTTTCTTT.

In its sample, this clone was seen a few times. The chain is built from TRBV19 and TRBJ1-1; a possible D gene is TRBD1 (5 bases). The CDR3 is 14 amino acids. The ends were cut back, 3 bases at V and 7 bases at J, with 15 bases in the middle. Germline CDR1 is LNHDA and CDR2 is SQIVND (reference sequence). CDR3 nucleotides: TGTGCCAGTAGTATTGGATCTTCAGGGAATGAAGCTTTCTTT. Translating it yields CASSIGSSGNEAFF.

This chain links TRBV19 with TRBJ1-4, with D possibly being TRBD1 (5 bases). The CDR3 has 15 amino acids. Germline assignment: CDR1 LNHDA and CDR2 SQIVND (reference sequence). Trimming cost V 4 bases and J 8 bases, with 17 bases left between them. The chain's CDR3 is CASSKSQGRHEKLFF. The CDR3 nucleotides read TGTGCCAGTAGTAAATCCCAGGGAAGGCACGAAAAACTGTTTTTT.

The rearrangement uses TRBV3-1 (or the pseudogene TRBV3-2) and TRBJ2-7; 9 bases line up with TRBD2. The CDR3 contains 16 residues. J was trimmed by 5 bases and V by 0 bases; bases with no gene match: 8. The germline CDR1 and CDR2 sequences are LGHDT and YNNKEL (reference sequence). The CDR3 DNA reads TGTGCCAGCAGCCAAGATTGGCGGGGGGGCGGTGACGAGCAGTACTTC. It encodes CASSQDWRGGGDEQYF.

The chain combines TRBV10-3 with TRBJ2-7; the match to TRBD2 covers 10 bases. This CDR3 contains 14 residues. The V and J ends lost 6 bases and 5 bases, in that order; junction bases with no gene match: 7. The germline V gene has CDR1 ENHRY and CDR2 SYGVKD. CDR3 sequence: CAIRGTSATNEQYF. Written as DNA, the CDR3 is TGTGCCATCAGGGGGACTAGCGCAACCAACGAGCAGTACTTC.

This sequence joins TRBV23-1 and TRBJ1-2; no clear D gene. TRBV23-1 is assigned to the ORF class and has an uncertain function. Trimming pared 0 bases from V and 7 bases from J, leaving 15 bases between. The CDR3 is 15 residues long. In DNA form, the CDR3 reads TGCGCCAGCAGTCAATCTATACAGTGGTACGGTGGCTACACCTTC. Its translation: CASSQSIQWYGGYTF.